The 21 T cell receptor beta chains below come from one sample, sequenced in a study of T-cell reconstitution after alpha-beta-depleted transplantation in children (TCRdb year 2016). Libraries were constructed by PCR. The sequencer listed for this sample is Illumina HiSeq 2500. To normalize quantification of the TCRbeta repertoire, the TCR libraries were built with molecular barcoding that relied on unique molecular identifiers. TCRdb reprocessing: public reads trimmed at Q25 with fastp, clones called with MiXCR, in-frame beta chains kept. Each record represents a unique CDR3 protein, reported with the most common genes and DNA among its rows. In this sample the table shows hundreds of thousands of distinct CDR3 sequences, 8.2% of which occur a single time. 6.3% of the sample goes to the ten largest clones. Explained via the paper, the treatment or condition label denotes: allogeneic hematopoietic cell transplantation with graft depleted of TCRalphabeta T cells and CD19 B cells.

The sequencing used PBMCs, mostly from graft donor cells, collected 180 days after TCRalphabeta/CD19-depleted stem cell transplant. Every receptor here comes from a male patient younger than 18 who had a stem cell transplant for acute lymphoblastic leukemia, so the T cells may come from the graft donor.

Many counts were recorded for this clonotype. The rearrangement uses TRBV7-2 and TRBJ2-7; D not certain. V was shortened by 1 base and J by 3 bases, with 10 bases between the two germline ends. The germline gives CDR1 SGHTA, CDR2 FQGNSA. The CDR3 covers 14 residues. This chain's CDR3 is CASSLEGGRYEQYF. As DNA, the CDR3 is TGTGCCAGCAGCTTAGAGGGTGGCCGCTACGAGCAGTACTTC.

There are many counts of this clonotype. The CDR3: CASSLETRDSYEQYF. CDR3 DNA: TGTGCCAGCAGCTTAGAAACGCGGGACTCCTACGAGCAGTACTTC. V gene TRBV11-2 combines with J gene TRBJ2-7, with a possible D match to TRBD2 (6 bases). CDR1 is SGHAT, CDR2 FQNNGV, per germline. The CDR3 runs 15 residues. Trimming pared 0 bases from V and 0 bases from J, leaving 9 bases between.

The chain combines TRBV5-6 with TRBJ2-7; D call uncertain. The CDR3 runs 15 residues. Germline V gives CDR1 SGHDT, CDR2 YYEEEE. Trimming removed 0 bases from V and 3 bases from J, with 13 bases in between. This chain's CDR3 is CASSLAAERRYEQYF. The CDR3 DNA reads TGTGCCAGCAGCTTGGCCGCGGAACGGCGCTACGAGCAGTACTTC.

As concerns this clonotype: Being one base from a much bigger clone, this may be a read error. This chain links TRBV20-1 with TRBJ2-7; perhaps D is TRBD1 or TRBD2 (5 bases each). The germline CDR1 and CDR2 sequences are DFQATT and SNEGSKA (reference sequence). This CDR3 is 16 amino acids long. Trimming pared 0 bases from V and 3 bases from J, leaving 18 bases between. The CDR3 sequence: CSARDPRGTAGYEQYF. The CDR3 bases are TGCAGTGCTAGAGATCCCAGAGGGACGGCGGGCTACGAGCAGTACTTC.

This clonotype was seen repeatedly, ten times or more. The V call is TRBV5-4, the J call TRBJ2-2, with D possibly being TRBD2 (6 bases). CDR3 size: 13 residues. CDR1 and CDR2 (germline): SGHNT, YYREEE (reference sequence). V dropped 4 bases and J dropped 5 bases, with 9 bases sitting between them. The CDR3 loop is CASSPDYTGELFF. The DNA of the CDR3 is TGTGCCAGCAGCCCGGACTATACCGGGGAGCTGTTTTTT. Looking up the rest from reference TRBV5-4 and TRBJ2-2 gives the full variable domain: ETGVTQSPTHLIKTRGQQVTLRCSSQSGHNTVSWYQQALGQGPQFIFQYYREEENGRGNFPPRFSGLQFPNYSSELNVNALELDDSALYLCASSPDYTGELFFGEGSRLTVL.

This clonotype appeared many times. The rearrangement links TRBV10-3 to TRBJ1-4; 7 bases agree with TRBD1. The germline V gene encodes CDR1 ENHRY and CDR2 SYGVKD. V lost 3 bases to trimming and J lost 3 bases; unmatched junction nucleotides: 13. The CDR3 runs 18 residues. The CDR3 loop is CAISESATGYAANEKLFF. As DNA, the CDR3 is TGTGCCATCAGTGAATCGGCGACAGGGTATGCGGCTAATGAAAAACTGTTTTTT.

This clonotype has a count of ten or more. This chain uses TRBV27 with TRBJ2-3; 9 bases align to TRBD1. This CDR3 has 13 residues. Germline CDR1 and CDR2: MNHEY and SMNVEV (reference sequence). With V trimmed by 6 bases and J by 8 bases, 6 bases remained unmatched. As DNA, the CDR3 is TGTGCCAGCAGACCCAGACAGGGGGGTACGCAGTATTTT. Translated: CASRPRQGGTQYF.

This clonotype was recorded many times. The rearrangement links TRBV11-2 to TRBJ1-2; a possible D gene is TRBD1 (5 bases). Per the germline V gene, CDR1 is SGHAT and CDR2 is FQNNGV. V was clipped by 4 bases and J by 6 bases, with 12 bases between them. CDR3 length: 13 residues. As DNA, the CDR3 is TGTGCCAGCAGCTCCGGGGCGTGGAATGGCTACACCTTC. Its protein product is CASSSGAWNGYTF.

At least ten counts were recorded for this clonotype. This chain uses TRBV6-1 with TRBJ2-4, with TRBD2 matching over 7 bases. Germline V CDR1 and CDR2: MNHNS, SASEGT. This CDR3 has 16 residues. With 5 bases clipped from V and 1 base from J, the junction kept 8 bases outside the gene matches. CDR3 region: CASSPRGLSAKNIQYF. The DNA for the CDR3 is TGTGCCAGCAGTCCTCGGGGACTATCGGCCAAAAACATTCAGTACTTC.

This clonotype appeared many times. DNA for the CDR3: TGTGCCAGTAGGATCCTAGCGGGAGAGTACAATGAGCAGTTCTTC. Its translation: CASRILAGEYNEQFF. The chain couples TRBV19 to TRBJ2-1; TRBD2 aligns across 10 bases. Germline V gene lookup returns CDR1 LNHDA and CDR2 SQIVND (reference sequence). Unmatched junction bases numbered 6, after V lost 6 bases and J lost 4 bases. The CDR3 runs to 15 residues.

At least ten counts were recorded for this clonotype. The chain uses TRBV9 and TRBJ2-1; the D is unclear. The CDR3 is 12 residues long. Between the trimmed V and J ends, which lost 4 bases and 4 bases, there was a span of 6 bases. Germline CDR1 reads SGDLS; CDR2 reads YYNGEE. The CDR3 region is CASSRAYNEQFF. The CDR3 DNA is TGTGCCAGCAGCCGAGCATACAATGAGCAGTTCTTC.

This clonotype was observed many times. J is TRBJ1-1 and V is TRBV14; TRBD1 might be the D (6 bases). V was clipped by 5 bases and J by 3 bases, with 13 bases between them. Germline lookup yields CDR1 SGHDN and CDR2 FVKESK. The CDR3 runs 14 residues. As DNA, the CDR3 is TGTGCCAGCAGCGGCGACAGGTATGACACTGAAGCTTTCTTT. This sequence encodes CASSGDRYDTEAFF. Looking up the rest from reference TRBV14 and TRBJ1-1 gives the full variable domain: EAGVTQFPSHSVIEKGQTVTLRCDPISGHDNLYWYRRVMGKEIKFLLHFVKESKQDESGMPNNRFLAERTGGTYSTLKVQPAELEDSGVYFCASSGDRYDTEAFFGQGTRLTVV.

A few counts support this clonotype. J is TRBJ2-1 and V is TRBV27, with D possibly TRBD2 on 7 matching bases. CDR1 is MNHEY, CDR2 SMNVEV, per germline (reference sequence). The V end was cut by 4 bases, the J end by 10 bases, with 11 bases between. The CDR3 sequence is 12 residues long. The CDR3 here is CASSSGGGEQFF. The CDR3 region has the DNA TGTGCCAGCAGTTCGGGGGGCGGGGAGCAGTTCTTC.

This clonotype was seen repeatedly, ten times or more. Mismatch with germline at one junction end may stem from a read error. The chain has TRBV11-2 and TRBJ1-4, with a tentative D call TRBD1 (6 bases). CDR3 size: 16 residues. CDR1 is SGHAT and CDR2 is FQNNGV in the germline V gene. The DNA for the CDR3 is TGTCCCAGCAGCTTTATCGGGGGCGCAACTAATGAAAAACTGTTTTTT. Translating gives CPSSFIGGATNEKLFF.

This clonotype was counted ten times or more. V and J are TRBV15 and TRBJ2-5; perhaps TRBD1 as D (6 bases). From germline, CDR1 is LNHNV and CDR2 YYDKDF (reference sequence). Trimming cost V 3 bases and J 1 base, with 6 bases left between them. The CDR3 covers 13 residues. The CDR3 nucleotides are TGTGCCACCAGCAGGGACAGCCAAGAGACCCAGTACTTC. This translates into CATSRDSQETQYF.

This clonotype was picked up a small number of times. The chain is built from TRBV20-1 and TRBJ1-5, with a tentative D call TRBD1 (6 bases). The CDR3 is made up of 17 amino acids. V lost 4 bases and J lost 1, with 20 bases in between. Germline V gives CDR1 DFQATT, CDR2 SNEGSKA (reference sequence). The CDR3 is CSATPWGGAGSNQPQHF. The CDR3 DNA sequence: TGCAGTGCTACCCCGTGGGGGGGGGCGGGGAGCAATCAGCCCCAGCATTTT.

The sample holds many counts of this clonotype. This CDR3 is missing its conserved last phenylalanine or tryptophan, likely due to a read error. The DNA is left out, because the CDR3 cannot be placed on it with certainty; the CDR3 is given as TCRdb lists it. This chain joins TRBV2 and TRBJ2-7. The CDR3 spans 9 residues, counting both ends. Germline V gene lookup returns CDR1 SNHLY and CDR2 FYNNEI. The CDR3 loop reads CASSGKKWI.

This clonotype was recorded many times. The CDR3 nucleotides read TGCAGTGCTAGAAATTGGCTAGCGGGAGTATACAATGAGCAGTTCTTC. Residues: CSARNWLAGVYNEQFF. V is TRBV20-1 and J is TRBJ2-1, with 10 bases identical to TRBD2. The CDR3 has 16 amino acids. Germline-derived CDR1 and CDR2 are DFQATT and SNEGSKA (reference sequence). V dropped 2 bases and J dropped 4; count of bases not matched to a gene: 8.

The chain joins TRBV29-1 to TRBJ2-7; no clear D gene. Germline V gene sequence: CDR1 SQVTM, CDR2 ANQGSEA. The length of the CDR3 is 13 residues. V gave up 5 bases and J gave up 3 bases, with 14 bases separating them. The CDR3 nucleotides are TGCAGCGTTCGAGGCAGGTTTCTCTACGAGCAGTACTTC. It is translated as CSVRGRFLYEQYF.

This clonotype has a count of ten or more. The chain is built from TRBV20-1 and TRBJ1-1, with a weak D call TRBD1 (6 bases). Deletions cut 3 bases from V and 3 bases from J, with 14 bases between. From germline, CDR1 is DFQATT and CDR2 SNEGSKA (reference sequence). This CDR3 is 14 amino acids long. CDR3: CSARRGAVDTEAFF. The CDR3 DNA reads TGCAGTGCTAGGCGGGGGGCGGTGGACACTGAAGCTTTCTTT.

This clonotype was seen many times. The chain employs TRBV20-1 and TRBJ2-3; D is possibly TRBD1 or TRBD2 (6 bases each). Trimming removed 3 bases at V and 4 bases at J, with 14 bases between. Germline CDR1 DFQATT, CDR2 SNEGSKA (reference sequence). The CDR3 consists of 14 residues. CDR3 nucleotide sequence: TGCAGTGCTAGGTCCGGGGGCCGGGCAGATACGCAGTATTTT. This gives the protein CSARSGGRADTQYF.